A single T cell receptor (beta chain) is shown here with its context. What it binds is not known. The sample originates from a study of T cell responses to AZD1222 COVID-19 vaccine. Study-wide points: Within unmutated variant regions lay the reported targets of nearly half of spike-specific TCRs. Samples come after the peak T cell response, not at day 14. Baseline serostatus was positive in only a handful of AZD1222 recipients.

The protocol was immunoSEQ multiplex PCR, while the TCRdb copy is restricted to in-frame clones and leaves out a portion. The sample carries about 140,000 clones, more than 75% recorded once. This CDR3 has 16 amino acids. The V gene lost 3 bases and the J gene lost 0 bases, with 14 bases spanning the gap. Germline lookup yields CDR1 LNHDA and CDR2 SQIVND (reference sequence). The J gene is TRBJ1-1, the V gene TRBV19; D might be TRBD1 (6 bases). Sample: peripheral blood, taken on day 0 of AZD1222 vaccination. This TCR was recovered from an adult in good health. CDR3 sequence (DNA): TGTGCCAGTAGTATGGGCTGGGGGCGCGTGAACACTGAAGCTTTCTTT. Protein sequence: CASSMGWGRVNTEAFF.